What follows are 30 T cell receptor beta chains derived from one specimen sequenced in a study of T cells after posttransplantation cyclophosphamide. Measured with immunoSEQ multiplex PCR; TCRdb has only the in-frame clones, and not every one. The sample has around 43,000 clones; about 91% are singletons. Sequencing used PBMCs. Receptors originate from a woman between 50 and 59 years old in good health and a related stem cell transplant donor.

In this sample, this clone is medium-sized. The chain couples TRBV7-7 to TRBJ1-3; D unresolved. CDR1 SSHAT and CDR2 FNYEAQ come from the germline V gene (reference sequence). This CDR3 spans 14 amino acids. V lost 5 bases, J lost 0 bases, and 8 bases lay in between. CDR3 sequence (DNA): TGTGCCAGCAGCCCGAAGAGCTCTGGAAACACCATATATTTT. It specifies CASSPKSSGNTIYF.

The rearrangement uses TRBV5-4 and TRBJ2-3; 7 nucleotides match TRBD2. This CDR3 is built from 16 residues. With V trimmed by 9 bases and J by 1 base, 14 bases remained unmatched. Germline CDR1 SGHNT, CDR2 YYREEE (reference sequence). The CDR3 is CATKGSGARGTDTQYF. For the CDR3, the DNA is TGTGCCACGAAAGGAAGCGGGGCTCGAGGCACAGATACGCAGTATTTT. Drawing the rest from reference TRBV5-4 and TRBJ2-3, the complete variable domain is ETGVTQSPTHLIKTRGQQVTLRCSSQSGHNTVSWYQQALGQGPQFIFQYYREEENGRGNFPPRFSGLQFPNYSSELNVNALELDDSALYLCATKGSGARGTDTQYFGPGTRLTVL.

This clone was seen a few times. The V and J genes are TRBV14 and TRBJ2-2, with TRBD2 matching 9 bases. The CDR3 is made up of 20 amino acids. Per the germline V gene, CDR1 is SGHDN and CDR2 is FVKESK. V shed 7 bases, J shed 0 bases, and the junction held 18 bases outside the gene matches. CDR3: CASTESWLAGKDSNTGELFF. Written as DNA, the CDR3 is TGTGCCAGCACCGAGTCATGGCTAGCGGGAAAGGATTCGAACACCGGGGAGCTGTTTTTT.

The CDR3 protein is CASSPNFDRAGNTIYF. For the CDR3, the DNA is TGTGCCAGCTCACCAAATTTCGACAGGGCTGGAAACACCATATATTTT. The J gene is TRBJ1-3, the V gene TRBV18; 7 nucleotides line up with TRBD1. This CDR3 spans 16 amino acids. V shed 2 bases, J shed 2 bases, and the junction held 6 bases outside the gene matches. Germline CDR1 reads KGHSH; CDR2 reads LQKENI.

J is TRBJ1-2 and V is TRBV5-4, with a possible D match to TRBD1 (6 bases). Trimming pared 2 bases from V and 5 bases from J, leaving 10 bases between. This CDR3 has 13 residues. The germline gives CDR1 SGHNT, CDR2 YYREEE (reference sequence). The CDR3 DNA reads TGTGCCAGCAGCTTACCAGGGGCGTATGGCTACACCTTC. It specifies CASSLPGAYGYTF.

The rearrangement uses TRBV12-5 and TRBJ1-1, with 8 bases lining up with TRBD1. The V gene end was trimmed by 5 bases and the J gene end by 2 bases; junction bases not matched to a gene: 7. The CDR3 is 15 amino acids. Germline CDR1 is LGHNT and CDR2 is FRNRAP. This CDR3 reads CASGPPGQGNTEAFF. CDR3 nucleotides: TGTGCTAGTGGTCCACCCGGACAGGGAAACACTGAAGCTTTCTTT.

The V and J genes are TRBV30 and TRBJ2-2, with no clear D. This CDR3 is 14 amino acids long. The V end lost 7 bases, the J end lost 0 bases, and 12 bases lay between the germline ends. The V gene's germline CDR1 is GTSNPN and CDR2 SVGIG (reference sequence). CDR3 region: CASLGTTNTGELFF. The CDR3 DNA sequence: TGTGCCTCCCTCGGTACCACGAACACCGGGGAGCTGTTTTTT. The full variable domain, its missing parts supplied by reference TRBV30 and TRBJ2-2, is SQTIHQWPATLVQPVGSPLSLECTVEGTSNPNLYWYRQAAGRGLQLLFYSVGIGQISSEVPQNLSASRPQDRQFILSSKKLLLSDSGFYLCASLGTTNTGELFFGEGSRLTVL.

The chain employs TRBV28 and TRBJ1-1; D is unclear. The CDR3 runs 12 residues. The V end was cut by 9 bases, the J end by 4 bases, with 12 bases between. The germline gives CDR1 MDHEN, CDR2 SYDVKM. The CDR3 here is CASRIGVTEAFF. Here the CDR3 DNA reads TGTGCCAGTCGCATCGGGGTCACTGAAGCTTTCTTT.

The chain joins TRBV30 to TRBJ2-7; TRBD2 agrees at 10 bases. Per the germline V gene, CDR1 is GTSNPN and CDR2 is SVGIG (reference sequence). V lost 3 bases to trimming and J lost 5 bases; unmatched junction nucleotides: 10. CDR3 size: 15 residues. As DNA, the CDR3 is TGTGCCTGGAGCCATCCGGCTAGCGGGAGAGACGAGCAGTACTTC. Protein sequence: CAWSHPASGRDEQYF.

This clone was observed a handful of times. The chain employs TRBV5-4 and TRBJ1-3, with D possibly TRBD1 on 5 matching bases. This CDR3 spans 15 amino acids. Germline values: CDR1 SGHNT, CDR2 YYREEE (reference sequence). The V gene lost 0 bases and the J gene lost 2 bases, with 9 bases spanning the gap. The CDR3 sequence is CASSLDSGPGNTIYF. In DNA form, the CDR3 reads TGTGCCAGCAGCTTGGATTCAGGGCCTGGAAACACCATATATTTT.

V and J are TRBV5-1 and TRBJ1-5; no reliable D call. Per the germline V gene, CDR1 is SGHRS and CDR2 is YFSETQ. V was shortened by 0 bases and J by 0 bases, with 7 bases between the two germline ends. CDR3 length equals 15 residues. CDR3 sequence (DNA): TGCGCCAGCAGCTTGGGAGGAAATAGCAATCAGCCCCAGCATTTT. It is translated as CASSLGGNSNQPQHF.

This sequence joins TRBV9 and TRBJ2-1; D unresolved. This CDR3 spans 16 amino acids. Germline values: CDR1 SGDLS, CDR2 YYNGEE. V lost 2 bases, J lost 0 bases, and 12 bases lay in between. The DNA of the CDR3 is TGTGCCAGCAGCGTTTATGGGCTAAGCTCCTACAATGAGCAGTTCTTC. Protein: CASSVYGLSSYNEQFF.

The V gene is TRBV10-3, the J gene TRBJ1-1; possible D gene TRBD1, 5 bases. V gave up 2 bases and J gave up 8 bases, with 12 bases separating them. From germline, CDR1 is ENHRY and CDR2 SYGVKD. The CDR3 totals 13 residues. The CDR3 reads CAISELNDSEAFF. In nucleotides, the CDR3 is TGTGCCATCAGTGAGCTAAATGACAGCGAAGCTTTCTTT.

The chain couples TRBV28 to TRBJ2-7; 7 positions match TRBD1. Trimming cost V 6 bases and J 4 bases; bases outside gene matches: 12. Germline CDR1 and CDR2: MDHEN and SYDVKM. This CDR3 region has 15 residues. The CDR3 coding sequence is TGTGCCAGCAGCCCGTCCGGGCAGGGGGTTTACGAGCAGTACTTC. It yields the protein CASSPSGQGVYEQYF.

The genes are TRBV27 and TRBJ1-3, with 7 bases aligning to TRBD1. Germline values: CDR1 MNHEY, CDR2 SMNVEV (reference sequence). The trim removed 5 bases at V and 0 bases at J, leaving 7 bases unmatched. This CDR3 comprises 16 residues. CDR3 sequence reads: CASSPDRTTSGNTIYF. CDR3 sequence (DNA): TGTGCCAGCAGTCCGGACAGGACGACCTCTGGAAACACCATATATTTT.

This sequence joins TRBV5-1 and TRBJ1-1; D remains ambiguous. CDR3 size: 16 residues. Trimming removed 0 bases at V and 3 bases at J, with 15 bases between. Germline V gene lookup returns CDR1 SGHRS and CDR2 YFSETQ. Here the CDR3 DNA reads TGCGCCAGCAGCTTGGACGATGGAGGGAGGTACACTGAAGCTTTCTTT. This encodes CASSLDDGGRYTEAFF. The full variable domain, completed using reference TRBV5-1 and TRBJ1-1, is KAGVTQTPRYLIKTRGQQVTLSCSPISGHRSVSWYQQTPGQGLQFLFEYFSETQRNKGNFPGRFSGRQFSNSRSEMNVSTLELGDSALYLCASSLDDGGRYTEAFFGQGTRLTVV.

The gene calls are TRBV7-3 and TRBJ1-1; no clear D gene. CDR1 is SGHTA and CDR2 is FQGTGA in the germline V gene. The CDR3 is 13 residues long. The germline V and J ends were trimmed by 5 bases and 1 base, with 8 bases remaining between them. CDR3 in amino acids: CASSETPNTEAFF. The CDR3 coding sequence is TGTGCCAGCAGCGAAACACCGAACACTGAAGCTTTCTTT.

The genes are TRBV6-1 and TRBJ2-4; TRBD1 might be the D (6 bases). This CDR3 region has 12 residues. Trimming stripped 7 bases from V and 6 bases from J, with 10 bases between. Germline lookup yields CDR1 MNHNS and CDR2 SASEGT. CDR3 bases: TGTGCCAGCACTCAGACAGGAAACATTCAGTACTTC. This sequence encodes CASTQTGNIQYF.

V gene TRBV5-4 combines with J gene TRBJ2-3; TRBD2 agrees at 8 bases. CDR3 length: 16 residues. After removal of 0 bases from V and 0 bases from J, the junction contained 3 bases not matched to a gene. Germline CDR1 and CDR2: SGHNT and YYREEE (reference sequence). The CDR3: CASSLVSGVSTDTQYF. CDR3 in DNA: TGTGCCAGCAGCTTGGTTAGCGGGGTTAGCACAGATACGCAGTATTTT.

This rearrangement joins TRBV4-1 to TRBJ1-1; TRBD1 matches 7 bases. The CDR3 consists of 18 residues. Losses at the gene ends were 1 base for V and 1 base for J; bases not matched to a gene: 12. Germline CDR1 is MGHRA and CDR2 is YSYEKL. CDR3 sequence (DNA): TGCGCCAGCAGCCAAGGAGGGTTTTTTAACAGGGGGAACACTGAAGCTTTCTTT. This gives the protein CASSQGGFFNRGNTEAFF.

CDR3 DNA: TGTGCCAGCAGCCAAGAATTCGGCGGGGGGGCCTACAATGAGCAGTTCTTC. Its translation: CASSQEFGGGAYNEQFF. The V gene is TRBV14, the J gene TRBJ2-1; the match to TRBD2 covers 9 bases. Unmatched junction bases numbered 5, after V lost 0 bases and J lost 2 bases. The germline V gene encodes CDR1 SGHDN and CDR2 FVKESK. CDR3 size: 17 residues.

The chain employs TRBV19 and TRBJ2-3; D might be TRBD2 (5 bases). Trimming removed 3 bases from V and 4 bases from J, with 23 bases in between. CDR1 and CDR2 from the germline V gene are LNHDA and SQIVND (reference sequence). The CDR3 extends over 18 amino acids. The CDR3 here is CASSISLGSGFTADTQYF. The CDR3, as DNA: TGTGCCAGTAGTATTAGTCTGGGTTCGGGGTTTACGGCAGATACGCAGTATTTT.

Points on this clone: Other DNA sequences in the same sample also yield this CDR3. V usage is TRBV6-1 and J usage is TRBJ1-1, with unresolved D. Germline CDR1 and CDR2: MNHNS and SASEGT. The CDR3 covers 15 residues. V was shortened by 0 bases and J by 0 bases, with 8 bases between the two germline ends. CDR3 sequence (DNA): TGTGCCAGCAGTGAAGCACTGGGAGTGAACACTGAAGCTTTCTTT. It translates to CASSEALGVNTEAFF.

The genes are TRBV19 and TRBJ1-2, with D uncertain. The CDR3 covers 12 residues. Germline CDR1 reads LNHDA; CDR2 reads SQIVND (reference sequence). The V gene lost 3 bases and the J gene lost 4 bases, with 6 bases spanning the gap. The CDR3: CASSIAGYGYTF. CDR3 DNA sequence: TGTGCCAGTAGTATTGCAGGCTATGGCTACACCTTC.

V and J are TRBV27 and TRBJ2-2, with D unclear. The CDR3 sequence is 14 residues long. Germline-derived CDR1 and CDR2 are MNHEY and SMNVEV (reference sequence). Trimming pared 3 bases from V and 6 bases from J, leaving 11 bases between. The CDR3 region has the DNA TGTGCCAGCAGTTTCCGGGTTCGGGCCGGGGAGCTGTTTTTT. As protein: CASSFRVRAGELFF.

CDR3 region: CAWTSGQETQYF. The CDR3 nucleotides read TGTGCCTGGACTAGCGGACAAGAGACCCAGTACTTC. This chain links TRBV30 with TRBJ2-5; 7 bases fit TRBD2. CDR1 GTSNPN and CDR2 SVGIG come from the germline V gene (reference sequence). The V gene end was trimmed by 4 bases and the J gene end by 2 bases; junction bases not matched to a gene: 1. The CDR3 is 12 amino acids.

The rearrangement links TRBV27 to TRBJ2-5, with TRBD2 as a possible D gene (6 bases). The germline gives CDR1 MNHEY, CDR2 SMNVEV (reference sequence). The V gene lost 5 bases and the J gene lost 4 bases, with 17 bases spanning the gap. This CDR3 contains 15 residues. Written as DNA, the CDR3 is TGTGCCAGCAGTCCCTCAGGGACTTGGGGAGAGACCCAGTACTTC. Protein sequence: CASSPSGTWGETQYF.

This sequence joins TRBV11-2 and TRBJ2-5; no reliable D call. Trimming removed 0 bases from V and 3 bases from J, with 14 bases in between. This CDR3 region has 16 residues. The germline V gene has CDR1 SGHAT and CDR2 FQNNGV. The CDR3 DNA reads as TGTGCCAGCAGCTTAGAGTTTGGCGGATCAAAAGAGACCCAGTACTTC. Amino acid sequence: CASSLEFGGSKETQYF.

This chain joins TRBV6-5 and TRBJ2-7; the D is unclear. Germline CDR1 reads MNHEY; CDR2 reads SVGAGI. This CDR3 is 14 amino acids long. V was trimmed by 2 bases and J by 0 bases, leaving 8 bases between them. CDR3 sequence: CASSYGLASYEQYF. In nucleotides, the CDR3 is TGTGCCAGCAGTTACGGCTTAGCCTCCTACGAGCAGTACTTC.

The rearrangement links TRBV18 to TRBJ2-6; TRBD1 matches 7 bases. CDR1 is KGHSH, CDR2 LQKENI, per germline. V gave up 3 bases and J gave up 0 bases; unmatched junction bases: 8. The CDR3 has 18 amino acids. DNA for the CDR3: TGTGCCAGCTCACCCGCGACAGGGCTAAGCTCTGGGGCCAACGTCCTGACTTTC. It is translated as CASSPATGLSSGANVLTF. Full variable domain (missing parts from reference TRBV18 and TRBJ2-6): NAGVMQNPRHLVRRRGQEARLRCSPMKGHSHVYWYRQLPEEGLKFMVYLQKENIIDESGMPKERFSAEFPKEGPSILRIQQVVRGDSAAYFCASSPATGLSSGANVLTFGAGSRLTVL.